This is a list of T cell receptor beta chains from one sample in a study of blood T cell repertoires in COVID-19. Only in-frame clones appear in the TCRdb table, and some are missing; sequencing was by immunoSEQ multiplex PCR. The table shows approximately 450,000 clones, with 75% to 90% occurring only once. Sequences were obtained from PBMCs or T cells enriched from blood (not recorded which). The receptors stem from a man aged 25-45 years who had recovered from COVID-19. Each CDR3 is given with its conserved first and last residue. A D gene is named only where the DNA matches it firmly. For some rows the clone size is stated as once, few or many, or as a class when expanded; others skip it.

V gene	J gene	clone size	D gene	CDR3 protein	CDR3 DNA
TRBV13	TRBJ2-7	-	TRBD1	CASSQPGQPYEQYF	TGTGCCAGCAGCCAACCGGGACAGCCCTACGAGCAGTACTTC
TRBV6-5	TRBJ1-3	-	TRBD1	CASTPGQISGNTIYF	TGTGCCAGCACTCCGGGACAGATCTCTGGAAACACCATATATTTT
TRBV11-1	TRBJ2-1	-	TRBD1	CASIAGTGAYNEQFF	TGTGCCAGCATCGCCGGGACAGGGGCCTACAATGAGCAGTTCTTC
TRBV9	TRBJ2-7	-	TRBD1	CASSFQGAPDEQYF	TGTGCCAGCAGCTTCCAGGGGGCGCCTGACGAGCAGTACTTC
TRBV27	TRBJ1-1	-	TRBD1	CASSTTMDREAFF	TGTGCCAGCAGTACCACCATGGACAGGGAAGCTTTCTTT
TRBV27	TRBJ2-7	-	-	CASSFGSGSYEQYF	TGTGCCAGCAGTTTCGGGAGCGGGTCCTACGAGCAGTACTTC
TRBV12-3/TRBV12-4	TRBJ1-5	-	-	CASSASRQPQHF	TGTGCCAGCAGTGCGAGCCGTCAGCCCCAGCATTTT
TRBV28	TRBJ1-1	-	-	CASSPIEGTEAFF	TGTGCCAGCAGTCCCATTGAGGGAACTGAAGCTTTCTTT
TRBV11-1	TRBJ1-1	-	-	CASSSRDGGTEAFF	TGTGCCAGCAGCAGCCGGGACGGGGGCACTGAAGCTTTCTTT
TRBV4-1	TRBJ1-5	-	-	CASSQDRLPRPQHF	TGCGCCAGCAGCCAAGATAGACTGCCTAGGCCCCAGCATTTT
TRBV2	TRBJ2-4	once	-	CASRKDSLAKNIQYF	TGTGCCAGCAGAAAGGACAGCCTAGCCAAAAACATTCAGTACTTC
TRBV9	TRBJ2-7	-	-	CASSPEGYLEQYF	TGTGCCAGCAGCCCAGAGGGTTACTTGGAGCAGTACTTC
TRBV5-1	TRBJ2-1	-	TRBD2	CASTWTSGTYNEQFF	TGCGCCAGCACCTGGACTAGCGGGACTTACAATGAGCAGTTCTTC
TRBV9	TRBJ2-2	-	TRBD2	CASSTRTSGNTGELFF	TGTGCCAGCAGCACCAGGACTAGCGGGAACACCGGGGAGCTGTTTTTT
TRBV12-5	TRBJ2-7	once	TRBD2	CASQTSGAYEQYF	TGTGCTAGCCAAACTAGCGGAGCCTACGAGCAGTACTTC
TRBV4-1	TRBJ2-7	few	TRBD2	CASSQVGLAASNYEQYF	TGCGCCAGCAGCCAAGTAGGACTAGCGGCCTCCAACTACGAGCAGTACTTC
TRBV5-4	TRBJ2-1	-	-	CASSLAEGEEQFF	TGTGCCAGCAGCTTGGCCGAGGGAGAAGAGCAGTTCTTC
TRBV29-1	TRBJ2-7	-	-	CSAQTGSREQYF	TGCAGCGCCCAGACAGGCTCTAGGGAGCAGTACTTC
TRBV2	TRBJ1-3	-	-	CASRTDRSSGNTIYF	TGTGCCAGCAGGACAGACAGGAGCTCTGGAAACACCATATATTTT
TRBV28	TRBJ1-6	-	-	CASGQTLHF	TGTGCCAGCGGCCAAACCCTCCACTTT
TRBV5-1	TRBJ2-1	-	-	CASSTTTSDEQFF	TGCGCCAGCAGCACGACAACTTCGGATGAGCAGTTCTTC
TRBV28	TRBJ2-1	-	-	CASSLRVKEQFF	TGTGCCAGCAGTTTACGGGTGAAAGAGCAGTTCTTC
TRBV28	TRBJ1-3	-	-	CASSFMAGSGNTIYF	TGTGCCAGCAGTTTCATGGCAGGCTCTGGAAACACCATATATTTT
TRBV11-1	TRBJ1-1	-	TRBD1	CASTHGTGSSFF	TGTGCCAGCACACACGGGACAGGGTCTTCTTTCTTT
TRBV5-1	TRBJ1-3	-	-	CASSGLTGNTIYF	TGCGCCAGCAGCGGACTCACTGGAAACACCATATATTTT
TRBV5-1	TRBJ2-7	-	-	CASSLRQDSSGLGPSYEQYF	TGCGCCAGCAGCTTGAGGCAGGACTCCTCGGGACTGGGCCCCTCGTACGAGCAGTACTTC
TRBV7-9	TRBJ2-2	-	-	CASSLFPGEVTGELFF	TGTGCCAGCAGCTTATTCCCGGGAGAGGTCACCGGGGAGCTGTTTTTT
TRBV6-5	TRBJ1-1	-	-	CASTGRNTEAFF	TGTGCCAGCACCGGTAGGAACACTGAAGCTTTCTTT
TRBV12-3/TRBV12-4	TRBJ2-7	-	-	CASSFSGAYEQYF	TGTGCCAGCAGTTTTTCGGGAGCCTACGAGCAGTACTTC